These 31 T cell receptor beta chains were all obtained from the same sample, sequenced in a study of T cell repertoires in cytomegalovirus infection. TCRdb called the reads again in MiXCR, with one record for every CDR3 protein. The data contain approximately 1,000,000 distinct CDR3 sequences, around 29% of them seen just once; the ten biggest clones take up more than 13%. Their target antigens are unknown. The sequenced sample was cultured CD8+ T cells from PBMCs, obtained from culture after CMV antigen stimulation. These receptors were collected from a human donor in good health (CMV status not recorded). Some clones in this sample may be carry-over from other donors' samples.

This clonotype has just a few counts. V and J are TRBV6-1 and TRBJ1-2; maybe TRBD1 (6 bases). V was shortened by 5 bases and J by 4 bases, with 11 bases between the two germline ends. CDR1 is MNHNS and CDR2 is SASEGT in the germline V gene. There are 13 residues in the CDR3. The CDR3 loop is CASSYTGSYGYTF. The CDR3 coding sequence is TGTGCCAGCAGTTATACAGGGTCCTATGGCTACACCTTC.

Of note for this clonotype: A much larger clone lies one base from this, so it may be a read error. No conserved phenylalanine or tryptophan is present at the end of the CDR3, so a read error is the likely explanation. The chain employs TRBV7-8 and TRBJ2-1; 8 bases are a match to TRBD2. The CDR3 loop spans 16 amino acids. J lost 3 bases, V lost 6 bases, and 10 bases had no gene match. Germline V gene data show CDR1 as SGHVS and CDR2 as FQNEAQ. CDR3 nucleotide sequence: TGTGCCAGCAGTCTATTGGCGGGGGGAAACTACAATGAGCAGTTCTCC. Amino acid sequence: CASSLLAGGNYNEQFS.

This chain joins TRBV18 and TRBJ1-1, with 8 nucleotides matching TRBD1. This CDR3 has 16 residues. The V gene end was trimmed by 0 bases and the J gene end by 1 base; junction bases not matched to a gene: 4. Germline V CDR1 and CDR2: KGHSH, LQKENI. The CDR3 reads CASSPPPTGANTEAFF. DNA of the CDR3: TGTGCCAGCTCACCACCCCCGACAGGGGCGAACACTGAAGCTTTCTTT. Filled out from reference TRBV18 and TRBJ1-1, the complete variable domain reads NAGVMQNPRHLVRRRGQEARLRCSPMKGHSHVYWYRQLPEEGLKFMVYLQKENIIDESGMPKERFSAEFPKEGPSILRIQQVVRGDSAAYFCASSPPPTGANTEAFFGQGTRLTVV.

The chain links TRBV2 to TRBJ1-5; weak D call: TRBD1 (5 bases). CDR3 length: 14 amino acids. The germline V and J ends were trimmed by 3 bases and 2 bases, with 8 bases remaining between them. Germline lookup yields CDR1 SNHLY and CDR2 FYNNEI. The CDR3 nucleotides read TGTGCCAGCAGTGAGGGCAGGGGCAATCAGCCCCAGCATTTT. Protein product: CASSEGRGNQPQHF.

This clonotype occurred a few times. The chain employs TRBV7-9 and TRBJ2-2; D not certain. The CDR3 length is 14 residues. Germline V gene data show CDR1 as SEHNR and CDR2 as FQNEAQ (reference sequence). The V gene lost 1 base and the J gene lost 7 bases, with 10 bases spanning the gap. The CDR3 loop is CASSLVGSVGELFF. In DNA form, the CDR3 reads TGTGCCAGCAGCTTAGTTGGGTCAGTCGGGGAGCTGTTTTTT. Drawing the rest from reference TRBV7-9 and TRBJ2-2, the complete variable domain is DTGVSQNPRHKITKRGQNVTFRCDPISEHNRLYWYRQTLGQGPEFLTYFQNEAQLEKSRLLSDRFSAERPKGSFSTLEIQRTEQGDSAMYLCASSLVGSVGELFFGEGSRLTVL.

The chain links TRBV28 to TRBJ1-4; TRBD1 matches 7 bases. The germline V gene has CDR1 MDHEN and CDR2 SYDVKM. Unmatched junction bases numbered 10, after V lost 5 bases and J lost 1 base. The length of the CDR3 is 17 residues. CDR3 residues: CASSRPIRQGTNEKLFF. The DNA for the CDR3 is TGTGCCAGCAGTCGCCCGATACGACAGGGAACTAATGAAAAACTGTTTTTT.

This clonotype occurred a few times. This chain links TRBV10-3 with TRBJ1-5, with D maybe TRBD1 (6 bases). The V and J ends lost 10 bases and 3 bases respectively, with 13 bases between them. Germline CDR1 ENHRY, CDR2 SYGVKD. The CDR3 loop spans 13 amino acids. The CDR3 sequence: CARTGPPNQPQHF. Here the CDR3 DNA reads TGTGCCAGAACAGGGCCACCCAATCAGCCCCAGCATTTT.

This clonotype showed up just a few times. V is TRBV7-9 and J is TRBJ2-7, with TRBD2 matching 7 bases. The ends lost 5 bases at V and 6 bases at J; junction bases unmatched: 7. The CDR3 extends over 13 amino acids. Germline CDR1 reads SEHNR; CDR2 reads FQNEAQ (reference sequence). As DNA, the CDR3 is TGTGCCAGCAGCCGCGGACTAGATCGCGAGCAGTACTTC. It is translated as CASSRGLDREQYF.

The table lists this clonotype with a few counts. The rearrangement links TRBV6-1 to TRBJ2-3, with D unresolved. Germline V gene lookup returns CDR1 MNHNS and CDR2 SASEGT. The CDR3 sequence is 16 residues long. V was clipped by 0 bases and J by 0 bases, with 10 bases between them. The CDR3 sequence is CASSEAWSASTDTQYF. The CDR3 bases are TGTGCCAGCAGTGAAGCATGGAGCGCTAGCACAGATACGCAGTATTTT.

The sample holds a few counts of this clonotype. V usage is TRBV4-3 and J usage is TRBJ1-1, with 7 bases lining up with TRBD1. Germline loops: CDR1 LGHNA, CDR2 YSLEER. Germline trimming cut 4 bases from V and 4 bases from J; bases unmatched to any gene: 9. The CDR3 has 15 residues. For the CDR3, the DNA is TGCGCCAGCAGCCTCTCCTTCCAGGGGGTCACTGAAGCTTTCTTT. Translating it yields CASSLSFQGVTEAFF.

This clonotype was seen more than once but under ten times. The chain links TRBV27 to TRBJ2-1; D not resolved. The germline V gene has CDR1 MNHEY and CDR2 SMNVEV (reference sequence). The V end lost 5 bases, the J end lost 5 bases, and 13 bases lay between the germline ends. This CDR3 region has 14 residues. The CDR3 here is CASSRVFQNNEQFF. The DNA for the CDR3 is TGTGCCAGCAGTCGGGTTTTCCAAAACAATGAGCAGTTCTTC.

This clonotype occurred a few times. The J gene is TRBJ2-1, the V gene TRBV6-5, with TRBD1 matching over 12 bases. With 2 bases clipped from V and 3 bases from J, the junction kept 8 bases outside the gene matches. This CDR3 has 18 amino acids. Germline CDR1 MNHEY, CDR2 SVGAGI. The CDR3 is CASSYPGQGADGYNEQFF. Written as DNA, the CDR3 is TGTGCCAGCAGTTACCCGGGACAGGGGGCGGATGGCTACAATGAGCAGTTCTTC.

This clonotype is a singleton in its sample. The chain combines TRBV7-1 with TRBJ1-6, with D perhaps TRBD1 (5 bases). TRBV7-1 carries the ORF label, with uncertain function. This CDR3 has 15 amino acids. Trimming cost V 5 bases and J 8 bases, with 16 bases left between them. The CDR3, as DNA: TGTGCCAGCAGCCAGAAAAGGGGTGGAGATTCACCCCTCCACTTT. Its translation is CASSQKRGGDSPLHF.

The chain employs TRBV10-2 and TRBJ2-2; D is unresolved. Trimming shortened V by 8 bases and J by 2 bases, and 6 bases separated the two germline ends. The CDR3 has 12 amino acids. CDR1 is WSHSY, CDR2 SAAADI, per germline. CDR3 in amino acids: CASQNNTGELFF. The CDR3 coding sequence is TGCGCCAGCCAAAACAACACCGGGGAGCTGTTTTTT.

This clonotype was recorded only once. The CDR3 region is CASSGRKNEKLFF. CDR3 DNA sequence: TGTGCCAGCTCGGGACGGAAGAATGAAAAACTGTTTTTT. This chain uses TRBV18 with TRBJ1-4; the D gene is possibly TRBD1 (5 bases). CDR1 and CDR2 (germline): KGHSH, LQKENI. V lost 6 bases to trimming and J lost 5 bases, with 10 bases between them. This CDR3 contains 13 residues.

In its sample, this clonotype was seen many times. The chain recombines TRBV7-3 with TRBJ1-1; no definite D call. The ends were cut back, 4 bases at V and 4 bases at J, with 10 bases in the middle. The length of the CDR3 is 13 residues. Germline CDR1 is SGHTA and CDR2 is FQGTGA. The CDR3 region is CASSSVLFTEAFF. Here the CDR3 DNA reads TGTGCCAGCAGCTCGGTCCTCTTCACTGAAGCTTTCTTT.

This clonotype was counted many times. The gene calls are TRBV7-9 and TRBJ2-2, with D unclear. The CDR3 has 13 residues. V lost 2 bases, J lost 5 bases, and 6 bases lay in between. From germline, CDR1 is SEHNR and CDR2 FQNEAQ (reference sequence). The CDR3 reads CASSLLLTGELFF. The CDR3 region has the DNA TGTGCCAGCAGCTTATTGTTAACCGGGGAGCTGTTTTTT. Full variable domain (rest looked up from reference TRBV7-9 and TRBJ2-2): DTGVSQNPRHKITKRGQNVTFRCDPISEHNRLYWYRQTLGQGPEFLTYFQNEAQLEKSRLLSDRFSAERPKGSFSTLEIQRTEQGDSAMYLCASSLLLTGELFFGEGSRLTVL.

Remarks on this clonotype: A much larger clonotype is one base distant, so this may be a read error. V is TRBV7-9 and J is TRBJ2-7; TRBD1 might be the D (6 bases). Germline V gene lookup returns CDR1 SEHNR and CDR2 FQNEAQ (reference sequence). The CDR3 length is 14 residues. CDR3 in DNA: TGTACCAGCAGCTCGACAGGTAACCCCTACGAGCAGTACTTC. Residues: CTSSSTGNPYEQYF.

This clonotype was detected only a few times. The rearrangement joins TRBV29-1 to TRBJ2-2; D unresolved. The CDR3 length is 12 residues. With 6 bases removed from V and 8 bases from J, the gap between germline ends came to 13 bases. CDR1 and CDR2 from the germline V gene are SQVTM and ANQGSEA. The chain's CDR3 is CSVAPLGGELFF. In DNA, the CDR3 is TGCAGCGTAGCTCCCCTTGGAGGGGAGCTGTTTTTT.

The chain is built from TRBV4-2 and TRBJ2-7, with 10 positions matching TRBD2. CDR1 is LGHNA and CDR2 is YNFKEQ in the germline V gene. V trimming: 0 bases; J trimming: 2 bases; junction bases outside the gene matches: 10. This CDR3 has 18 amino acids. Here the CDR3 reads CASSQDRAVAGGPYEQYF. CDR3 coding DNA: TGTGCCAGCAGCCAAGATCGGGCAGTAGCGGGGGGCCCCTACGAGCAGTACTTC.

This rearrangement joins TRBV7-9 to TRBJ1-6, with D hard to call. The V gene lost 8 bases and the J gene lost 6 bases, with 8 bases spanning the gap. This CDR3 is 12 amino acids long. CDR1 is SEHNR, CDR2 FQNEAQ, per germline (reference sequence). Here the CDR3 DNA reads TGTGCCAGCCGGTTAGCTAATTCACCCCTCCACTTT. Translation gives CASRLANSPLHF.

The table lists this clonotype with a few counts. The CDR3 reads CASSFWVARGAEAFF. The CDR3 DNA reads as TGTGCCAGCAGCTTTTGGGTGGCACGGGGTGCTGAAGCTTTCTTT. The chain joins TRBV7-3 to TRBJ1-1; D ambiguous. CDR3 length: 15 amino acids. Germline V gives CDR1 SGHTA, CDR2 FQGTGA. Trimming cost V 3 bases and J 6 bases, with 17 bases left between them. Combining the CDR3 with reference TRBV7-3 and TRBJ1-1 gives the whole variable domain GAGVSQTPSNKVTEKGKYVELRCDPISGHTALYWYRQSLGQGPEFLIYFQGTGAADDSGLPNDRFFAVRPEGSVSTLKIQRTERGDSAVYLCASSFWVARGAEAFFGQGTRLTVV.

The V call is TRBV7-9, the J call TRBJ1-6, with D possibly being TRBD1 (5 bases). The length of the CDR3 is 17 residues. The V end was cut by 5 bases, the J end by 5 bases, with 19 bases between. The germline V gene has CDR1 SEHNR and CDR2 FQNEAQ (reference sequence). The CDR3 sequence is CASSGEGAALDNSPLHF. In DNA, the CDR3 is TGTGCCAGCAGCGGAGAAGGGGCGGCACTAGATAATTCACCCCTCCACTTT.

V gene TRBV10-3 combines with J gene TRBJ2-1, with 11 bases that match TRBD2. The trim removed 6 bases at V and 2 bases at J, leaving 9 bases unmatched. The CDR3 spans 17 residues. In germline, CDR1 is ENHRY, CDR2 SYGVKD. The CDR3 DNA reads as TGTGCCATCAGGCTAGCGGGGGGCGATCCTCCCTACAATGAGCAGTTCTTC. Its protein is CAIRLAGGDPPYNEQFF.

The genes are TRBV7-9 and TRBJ2-3; no firm D call. Trimming stripped 4 bases from V and 5 bases from J, with 10 bases between. The CDR3 loop spans 13 amino acids. The germline gives CDR1 SEHNR, CDR2 FQNEAQ (reference sequence). The CDR3 protein is CASSSKSKDTQYF. The CDR3, as DNA: TGTGCCAGCAGCTCCAAGTCCAAAGATACGCAGTATTTT.

In regard to this clonotype: A much larger clone sits a single nucleotide away, making a read error possible. The chain uses TRBV6-4 and TRBJ1-1, with 8 bases that match TRBD1. The V gene end was trimmed by 4 bases and the J gene end by 3 bases; junction bases not matched to a gene: 7. Germline CDR1 reads MRHNA; CDR2 reads SNTAGT. This CDR3 region has 15 residues. This CDR3 is CASSAGQDRYTEAFF. DNA of the CDR3: TGTGCCAGCAGTGCGGGACAGGACCGTTACACTGAAGCTTTCTTT.

This clonotype was seen only a few times. The genes are TRBV7-8 and TRBJ2-4, with TRBD1 matching over 11 bases. Per the germline V gene, CDR1 is SGHVS and CDR2 is FQNEAQ. CDR3 size: 17 residues. The V segment lost 4 bases and the J segment 0 bases; nucleotides outside the gene matches: 5. The chain's CDR3 is CASSSLDRGLAKNIQYF. DNA of the CDR3: TGTGCCAGCAGCTCCTTGGACAGGGGGCTAGCCAAAAACATTCAGTACTTC.

This clonotype has a count of ten or more. The rearrangement joins TRBV7-6 to TRBJ2-1, with no clear D. This CDR3 contains 12 residues. Trimming took off 2 bases at V and 7 bases at J, with 6 bases between the two ends. CDR1 and CDR2 (germline): SGHVS, FNYEAQ. The CDR3 here is CASSLSRNEQFF. The CDR3 DNA follows: TGTGCCAGCAGCTTATCGAGGAATGAGCAGTTCTTC.

This clonotype appeared a few times. This chain uses TRBV6-2 or TRBV6-3 with TRBJ2-3; unclear D gene. CDR1 is MNHEY and CDR2 is SVGEGT in the germline V gene. Trimming removed 0 bases at V and 3 bases at J, with 4 bases between. This CDR3 is built from 13 residues. CDR3 in amino acids: CASSYSETDTQYF. CDR3 nucleotides: TGTGCCAGCAGTTACTCGGAGACAGATACGCAGTATTTT.

This clonotype was recorded many times. The J gene is TRBJ2-7, the V gene TRBV7-2; 7 nucleotides match TRBD1. Germline CDR1 is SGHTA and CDR2 is FQGNSA. Losses at the gene ends were 4 bases for V and 5 bases for J; bases not matched to a gene: 8. CDR3 size: 14 residues. The CDR3 DNA sequence: TGTGCCAGCAGCTCCGCCGGACAGGAGGACGAGCAGTACGTC. Protein sequence: CASSSAGQEDEQYV.

For this clonotype: This sequence is one base from a far larger clone and is likely a read error. V usage is TRBV7-9 and J usage is TRBJ1-5; D call uncertain. The germline CDR1 and CDR2 sequences are SEHNR and FQNEAQ (reference sequence). This CDR3 has 12 residues. CDR3 residues: CVSSRGNQPQHF. CDR3 coding DNA: TGTGTCAGCTCCCGCGGGAATCAGCCCCAGCATTTT.